By share, the clone carrying this T cell receptor (beta chain) counts as medium-sized. The antigen remains unidentified. PBMCs stored at -80 C, 2 million in total, were the source of the unsorted libraries. Every sequencing run returned over 190 million TCR-beta sequences, which were derived from 15-18 subjects. TCRdb reanalysed the 5' RACE reads using MiXCR and keeps one entry per CDR3 protein. Of about 36,000 distinct CDR3 sequences listed, around a tenth were seen once; the top ten hold roughly 7%. This sample was included in a study of neurological immune-mediated disorders. Overall study results and limits: No expanded-clone CDR3 amino acid sequence recurred across subjects, suggesting private TCR-beta repertoires.

Trimming shortened V by 1 base and J by 0 bases, and 11 bases separated the two germline ends. CDR3 length equals 16 residues. Germline V gene data show CDR1 as LGHNA and CDR2 as YNFKEQ. The sample comprised PBMCs. The clonotype originates from a woman in her 30s with HTLV-1-associated myelopathy (HAM/TSP). This chain uses TRBV4-2 with TRBJ2-3; TRBD2 might be the D (5 bases). The CDR3 loop reads CASSQVLDWSTDTQYF. The CDR3 nucleotides are TGTGCCAGCAGCCAAGTACTAGACTGGAGCACAGATACGCAGTATTTT.